The 11 T cell receptor beta chains below come from one sample, sequenced in a study of cytomegalovirus exposure and HLA in healthy donors. The primer mix had 60 Vbeta and 13 Jbeta primers. The protocol was immunoSEQ multiplex PCR, while the TCRdb copy is restricted to in-frame clones and leaves out a portion. The table lists about 100,000 clones, about 75% of them singletons, with roughly 7.7% in the top ten. Sequenced material: PBMCs. The receptors stem from a man aged 35 to 55 in good health and CMV-seropositive.

Remarks on this clone: This CDR3 is also generated by other DNA sequences in the sample. The rearrangement joins TRBV2 to TRBJ1-2; maybe TRBD1 (6 bases). Germline CDR1 SNHLY, CDR2 FYNNEI. V was cut by 6 bases and J by 2 bases, with 10 bases left in between. The CDR3 runs 13 residues. The DNA for the CDR3 is TGTGCCAGCAGCCGGGACATAAACTATGGCTACACCTTC. Translated, it gives CASSRDINYGYTF.

The J gene is TRBJ2-1, the V gene TRBV9; possibly TRBD1 for D (6 bases). This CDR3 contains 14 residues. With 1 base removed from V and 5 bases from J, the gap between germline ends came to 10 bases. Germline V gene lookup returns CDR1 SGDLS and CDR2 YYNGEE. DNA for the CDR3: TGTGCCAGCAGCGTAAACAGGGATAACAATGAGCAGTTCTTC. Encoded protein: CASSVNRDNNEQFF.

This chain connects TRBV27 to TRBJ2-1, with 13 nucleotides matching TRBD2. Germline V gene data show CDR1 as MNHEY and CDR2 as SMNVEV (reference sequence). The CDR3 is 15 amino acids. The J segment lost 9 bases and the V segment lost 3 bases, leaving 5 bases of the junction unmatched. CDR3 nucleotide sequence: TGTGCCAGCAGTTTGGCACTAGCGGGAGGGGGTGAGCAGTTCTTC. Its protein product is CASSLALAGGGEQFF.

The chain links TRBV5-6 to TRBJ2-7; 10 nucleotides match TRBD2. V gave up 0 bases and J gave up 6 bases; unmatched junction bases: 9. The germline CDR1 and CDR2 sequences are SGHDT and YYEEEE. The CDR3 extends over 16 amino acids. The CDR3 nucleotides read TGTGCCAGCAGCTTGGAACTAGCGGGATTCGGAGGCGAGCAGTACTTC. This codes for CASSLELAGFGGEQYF.

This sequence joins TRBV5-5 and TRBJ1-2; 8 nucleotides agree with TRBD1. This CDR3 has 14 residues. V shed 4 bases and J 4 bases; nucleotides not matched to a gene: 6. Germline CDR1 and CDR2: SGHKS and YYEKEE (reference sequence). DNA of the CDR3: TGTGCCAGCAGCCCCCGGGACAGGCTCTATGGCTACACCTTC. Its protein product is CASSPRDRLYGYTF.

CDR3 DNA sequence: TGTGCCAGCAGTGAAAGCGGGGGGGCCGGGGAGCTGTTTTTT. This encodes CASSESGGAGELFF. V and J are TRBV6-1 and TRBJ2-2, with TRBD2 matching over 10 bases. Germline assignment: CDR1 MNHNS and CDR2 SASEGT. The CDR3 has 14 amino acids. V lost 2 bases to trimming and J lost 6 bases; unmatched junction nucleotides: 0.

This sequence joins TRBV29-1 and TRBJ2-5, with D tentatively TRBD1 (7 bases). The length of the CDR3 is 14 residues. V lost 7 bases and J 5 bases, leaving 20 bases between the germline ends. From germline, CDR1 is SQVTM and CDR2 ANQGSEA. The DNA for the CDR3 is TGCAGCGCAGGGACAGCCCATGGGGGGGAGACCCAGTACTTC. Translated, it gives CSAGTAHGGETQYF. Full variable domain (rest looked up from reference TRBV29-1 and TRBJ2-5): SAVISQKPSRDICQRGTSLTIQCQVDSQVTMMFWYRQQPGQSLTLIATANQGSEATYESGFVIDKFPISRPNLTFSTLTVSNMSPEDSSIYLCSAGTAHGGETQYFGPGTRLLVL.

The chain is built from TRBV19 and TRBJ1-4, with 7 bases that match TRBD1. Germline trimming cut 10 bases from V and 8 bases from J; bases unmatched to any gene: 13. The CDR3 sequence is 14 residues long. Looked up from germline, CDR1 is LNHDA and CDR2 is SQIVND (reference sequence). Written as DNA, the CDR3 is TGTGCCACTAGCTCCCGGCAGGGGGGCGAAAAACTGTTTTTT. This codes for CATSSRQGGEKLFF.

The chain uses TRBV7-2 and TRBJ2-1, with D possibly matching TRBD2 (6 bases). CDR3 length: 17 amino acids. Looked up from germline, CDR1 is SGHTA and CDR2 is FQGNSA. With 0 bases removed from V and 0 bases from J, the gap between germline ends came to 12 bases. CDR3 amino acids: CASSLAPGLSSYNEQFF. The CDR3 DNA reads as TGTGCCAGCAGCTTAGCCCCGGGACTCAGCTCCTACAATGAGCAGTTCTTC.

The V and J genes are TRBV2 and TRBJ1-5; maybe TRBD1 (6 bases). The CDR3 extends over 15 amino acids. Germline CDR1 and CDR2: SNHLY and FYNNEI. V was shortened by 4 bases and J by 0 bases, with 10 bases between the two germline ends. The CDR3 coding sequence is TGTGCCAGCAGTGCAGGGGTGTATAGCAATCAGCCCCAGCATTTT. This sequence encodes CASSAGVYSNQPQHF.

The chain recombines TRBV19 with TRBJ2-2; D call uncertain. This CDR3 is built from 15 residues. Germline V gene data show CDR1 as LNHDA and CDR2 as SQIVND (reference sequence). V lost 5 bases and J lost 3, with 13 bases in between. For the CDR3, the DNA is TGTGCCAGTAGTGATAGATCCAGGTACACCGGGGAGCTGTTTTTT. Protein: CASSDRSRYTGELFF.